The 32 T cell receptor beta chains in this list originate from one sample, sequenced in a study of blood T cell repertoires in COVID-19. Assay used: immunoSEQ multiplex PCR; TCRdb lists only in-frame clones, some missing. The sample has about 63,000 clones, about three quarters seen once; the top ten hold about 47%. Material: peripheral blood. The receptors come from a woman at least 80 years old with acute or convalescent COVID-19.

This clone appeared a few times. The chain carries TRBV9 and TRBJ2-3, with 11 bases fitting TRBD2. This CDR3 contains 16 residues. Trimming took 2 bases from V and 4 from J; bases not matched to a gene: 6. Germline V CDR1 and CDR2: SGDLS, YYNGEE. CDR3 residues: CASSVSSGRSADTQYF. The CDR3 coding sequence is TGTGCCAGCAGCGTCTCTAGCGGGAGGTCCGCAGATACGCAGTATTTT.

This sequence joins TRBV5-1 and TRBJ1-2; TRBD1 matches at 7 bases. There are 15 residues in the CDR3. The V segment lost 4 bases and the J segment 7 bases; nucleotides outside the gene matches: 13. The germline V gene encodes CDR1 SGHRS and CDR2 YFSETQ. The CDR3 DNA is TGCGCCAGCAGCGGTACGACAGGGCGCGAGGCTGGCTACACCTTC. Translation gives CASSGTTGREAGYTF.

This rearrangement joins TRBV5-4 to TRBJ2-3, with 8 bases identical to TRBD1. The junction had 8 bases not matched to a gene; V was cut back by 3 bases and J by 2 bases. The length of the CDR3 is 16 residues. In germline, CDR1 is SGHNT, CDR2 YYREEE (reference sequence). The CDR3 nucleotides read TGTGCCAGCAGCTCAGGGGGCAGGGGGGTCACAGATACGCAGTATTTT. As protein: CASSSGGRGVTDTQYF.

The chain recombines TRBV11-2 with TRBJ2-4; 7 positions agree with TRBD1. Trimming cost V 5 bases and J 0 bases; bases outside gene matches: 13. Germline V gives CDR1 SGHAT, CDR2 FQNNGV. The CDR3 is 18 amino acids. This CDR3 reads CASSGKGQTEIAKNIQYF. Written as DNA, the CDR3 is TGTGCCAGCAGCGGAAAGGGACAGACAGAAATAGCCAAAAACATTCAGTACTTC.

The J gene is TRBJ2-5, the V gene TRBV7-2; D uncertain. Germline V CDR1 and CDR2: SGHTA, FQGNSA. V was shortened by 8 bases and J by 5 bases, with 24 bases between the two germline ends. The CDR3 is made up of 16 amino acids. CDR3 loop: CASSLQVPSIWETQYF. In nucleotides, the CDR3 is TGTGCCAGCTCTCTGCAGGTACCCAGTATATGGGAGACCCAGTACTTC.

This clone was found a few times. The gene calls are TRBV7-8 and TRBJ2-7; D may be TRBD2 (7 bases). V lost 2 bases, J lost 2 bases, and 10 bases lay in between. The CDR3 covers 14 residues. The germline V gene encodes CDR1 SGHVS and CDR2 FQNEAQ. The CDR3, as DNA: TGTGCCAGCAGCTTATGGGGGGGCCCCTACGAGCAGTACTTC. It specifies CASSLWGGPYEQYF.

V usage is TRBV5-1 and J usage is TRBJ1-1; D gene unclear. CDR3 length: 14 residues. The germline V and J ends were trimmed by 5 bases and 3 bases, with 14 bases remaining between them. Germline V CDR1 and CDR2: SGHRS, YFSETQ. The DNA for the CDR3 is TGCGCCAGCAGACCACTTCGAGCGGACACTGAAGCTTTCTTT. It codes for CASRPLRADTEAFF. The entire variable domain, with the rest obtained from reference TRBV5-1 and TRBJ1-1, is as follows: KAGVTQTPRYLIKTRGQQVTLSCSPISGHRSVSWYQQTPGQGLQFLFEYFSETQRNKGNFPGRFSGRQFSNSRSEMNVSTLELGDSALYLCASRPLRADTEAFFGQGTRLTVV.

The rearrangement uses TRBV4-1 and TRBJ1-6; D unresolved. Trimming cost V 7 bases and J 0 bases, with 19 bases left between them. The CDR3 contains 18 residues. CDR1 and CDR2 (germline): MGHRA, YSYEKL. CDR3 nucleotides: TGCGCCAGCACAATCGTTCCCGGCGGAGGCTCCTATAATTCACCCCTCCACTTT. Protein product: CASTIVPGGGSYNSPLHF.

The chain is built from TRBV28 and TRBJ1-1, with D uncertain. The CDR3 loop spans 13 amino acids. Germline CDR1 and CDR2: MDHEN and SYDVKM. V was trimmed by 6 bases and J by 1 base, leaving 9 bases between them. The CDR3 DNA sequence: TGTGCCAGCAGAAATACAGAGAACACTGAAGCTTTCTTT. This codes for CASRNTENTEAFF.

This clone has just one count. This sequence joins TRBV7-9 and TRBJ2-5; 9 bases fit TRBD2. Germline loops: CDR1 SEHNR, CDR2 FQNEAQ (reference sequence). V shed 1 base, J shed 2 bases, and the junction held 2 bases outside the gene matches. The CDR3 has 15 residues. CDR3 sequence: CASSLVLAGQETQYF. The CDR3 DNA sequence: TGTGCCAGCAGCTTAGTCCTAGCGGGGCAAGAGACCCAGTACTTC.

V is TRBV24-1 and J is TRBJ2-5, with TRBD1 matching over 7 bases. The germline gives CDR1 KGHDR, CDR2 SFDVKD. The CDR3 consists of 13 residues. J lost 4 bases, V lost 2 bases, and 0 bases had no gene match. This CDR3 reads CATSDWTGETQYF. For the CDR3, the DNA is TGTGCCACCAGTGATTGGACAGGAGAGACCCAGTACTTC.

The chain is built from TRBV9 and TRBJ1-3; TRBD1 is a possible D gene (5 bases). CDR1 and CDR2 from the germline V gene are SGDLS and YYNGEE. The CDR3 loop spans 15 amino acids. The germline V and J ends were trimmed by 0 bases and 1 base, with 8 bases remaining between them. As DNA, the CDR3 is TGTGCCAGCAGCGTAGCATCAGGGTCTGGAAACACCATATATTTT. Its translation: CASSVASGSGNTIYF.

This clone was counted between two and nine times. This chain links TRBV2 with TRBJ2-5; 7 bases are a match to TRBD2. This CDR3 contains 16 residues. Germline V gene sequence: CDR1 SNHLY, CDR2 FYNNEI. With V trimmed by 2 bases and J by 0 bases, 6 bases remained unmatched. In nucleotides, the CDR3 is TGTGCCAGCAGTGAATACGTAGCGGGCAACCAAGAGACCCAGTACTTC. Amino acid sequence: CASSEYVAGNQETQYF.

The J gene is TRBJ2-2, the V gene TRBV19; no clear D. CDR1 LNHDA and CDR2 SQIVND come from the germline V gene (reference sequence). V was cut by 3 bases and J by 1 base, with 12 bases left in between. The length of the CDR3 is 16 residues. The CDR3 coding sequence is TGTGCCAGTAGTATTTATGCACTTAAGAACACCGGGGAGCTGTTTTTT. Its translation is CASSIYALKNTGELFF.

This clone has just one count. V and J are TRBV19 and TRBJ1-2, with 9 bases matching TRBD1. V was clipped by 4 bases and J by 4 bases; unmatched bases: 7. This CDR3 comprises 15 residues. In germline, CDR1 is LNHDA, CDR2 SQIVND (reference sequence). The CDR3 bases are TGTGCCAGTAGTAACCCGGGACAGGGAATCTATGGCTACACCTTC. Its translation is CASSNPGQGIYGYTF.

This chain connects TRBV5-8 to TRBJ2-1; 7 nucleotides line up with TRBD1. CDR3 length: 15 residues. Trimming at V came to 4 bases and at J to 5 bases, leaving 9 bases not matched to a gene. The V gene's germline CDR1 is SGHTS and CDR2 YDEGEE. CDR3 loop: CASSPWTGKNNEQFF. Written as DNA, the CDR3 is TGTGCCAGCAGCCCCTGGACAGGAAAAAACAATGAGCAGTTCTTC.

This clone was found once. The chain is built from TRBV6-4 and TRBJ2-1; TRBD2 agrees at 7 bases. J gave up 4 bases and V 6 bases, and 9 bases lay outside the gene matches. Germline V gene lookup returns CDR1 MRHNA and CDR2 SNTAGT. The CDR3 consists of 15 residues. CDR3 in amino acids: CASSPPKRGYNEQFF. CDR3 DNA: TGTGCCAGCAGCCCCCCTAAGCGGGGATACAATGAGCAGTTCTTC.

V is TRBV7-9 and J is TRBJ1-2; TRBD1 matches at 9 bases. V shed 3 bases and J 7 bases; nucleotides not matched to a gene: 6. CDR1 is SEHNR, CDR2 FQNEAQ, per germline (reference sequence). The CDR3 is 14 residues long. This CDR3 reads CASSFRDREGGYTF. The CDR3 nucleotides are TGTGCCAGCAGCTTCCGGGACAGGGAAGGTGGCTACACCTTC.

The chain joins TRBV29-1 to TRBJ2-7; 11 bases match TRBD1. The V segment lost 7 bases and the J segment 7 bases; nucleotides outside the gene matches: 12. Germline V gene sequence: CDR1 SQVTM, CDR2 ANQGSEA. This CDR3 comprises 14 residues. For the CDR3, the DNA is TGCAGCGGTCGAACCGGGACAGGGGGAGAAGAGCAGTACTTC. Its protein product is CSGRTGTGGEEQYF.

This chain connects TRBV11-3 to TRBJ2-1, with D tentatively TRBD1 (5 bases). The CDR3 contains 15 residues. V lost 0 bases and J 5 bases, leaving 11 bases between the germline ends. Germline V gene lookup returns CDR1 SGHNT and CDR2 YENEEA. The CDR3 is CASSLDGNRHNEQFF. The CDR3 DNA follows: TGTGCCAGCAGCTTAGATGGCAACAGGCACAATGAGCAGTTCTTC.

As for this clone: This specimen includes other DNA sequences encoding the same CDR3. The genes are TRBV28 and TRBJ1-2, with unresolved D. The CDR3 spans 13 residues. Germline V gives CDR1 MDHEN, CDR2 SYDVKM. The V end lost 2 bases, the J end lost 7 bases, and 11 bases lay between the germline ends. The CDR3 reads CASSLRGAGGYTF. The CDR3 DNA sequence: TGTGCCAGCAGTTTACGCGGTGCGGGTGGCTACACCTTC.

This clone was found once. The gene calls are TRBV15 and TRBJ2-4; 9 bases map to TRBD1. V lost 5 bases, J lost 8 bases, and 10 bases stayed unmatched. The CDR3 has 15 amino acids. Germline CDR1 and CDR2: LNHNV and YYDKDF (reference sequence). CDR3 region: CATSRVGQGRDIQYF. The CDR3 bases are TGTGCCACCAGCCGGGTCGGACAGGGGAGGGACATTCAGTACTTC.

V gene TRBV7-3 combines with J gene TRBJ2-7; the match to TRBD2 covers 9 bases. There are 14 residues in the CDR3. Unmatched junction bases numbered 7, after V lost 5 bases and J lost 5 bases. CDR1 is SGHTA and CDR2 is FQGTGA in the germline V gene. CDR3 coding DNA: TGTGCCAGCAGCCCATCCGCGGGAGGGGACGAGCAGTACTTC. This gives the protein CASSPSAGGDEQYF.

The rearrangement links TRBV28 to TRBJ1-3; D call uncertain. The length of the CDR3 is 14 residues. In germline, CDR1 is MDHEN, CDR2 SYDVKM. The V gene lost 6 bases and the J gene lost 0 bases, with 9 bases spanning the gap. CDR3 nucleotide sequence: TGTGCCAGCAGGACACAGAGCTCTGGAAACACCATATATTTT. Translating it yields CASRTQSSGNTIYF.

The V call is TRBV7-9, the J call TRBJ2-3, with 10 bases lining up with TRBD2. In germline, CDR1 is SEHNR, CDR2 FQNEAQ (reference sequence). The junction had 14 bases not matched to a gene; V was cut back by 5 bases and J by 0 bases. The CDR3 has 19 residues. The CDR3 DNA is TGTGCCAGCAGCCCGCCCGGACTAGCGGAAGATACTAGCACAGATACGCAGTATTTT. Protein: CASSPPGLAEDTSTDTQYF.

The V gene is TRBV6-5, the J gene TRBJ2-1; TRBD2 is a possible D gene (6 bases). The CDR3 length is 14 residues. The germline V and J ends were trimmed by 6 bases and 2 bases, with 11 bases remaining between them. Germline V gives CDR1 MNHEY, CDR2 SVGAGI. The CDR3 protein is CASRVGGPYNEQFF. The CDR3 coding sequence is TGTGCCAGCAGAGTGGGAGGACCCTACAATGAGCAGTTCTTC.

The chain has TRBV5-1 and TRBJ1-2, with D tentatively TRBD1 (6 bases). Per the germline V gene, CDR1 is SGHRS and CDR2 is YFSETQ. The CDR3 has 14 residues. V was shortened by 0 bases and J by 2 bases, with 8 bases between the two germline ends. CDR3 in DNA: TGCGCCAGCAGCTTGGCCGGACAGAACTATGGCTACACCTTC. Translation: CASSLAGQNYGYTF.

Points on this clone: At one of its ends the junction is not consistent with the germline gene, which may arise from a read error. The chain combines TRBV7-7 with TRBJ2-7; 8 bases fit TRBD1. The CDR3 length is 15 residues. CDR1 and CDR2 from the germline V gene are SSHAT and FNYEAQ (reference sequence). CDR3 sequence (DNA): TGTGCTAGCAGCTTACATCCTGGGACAGGTTACGAGCAGTACTTC. This translates into CASSLHPGTGYEQYF.

CDR3 coding DNA: TGTGCCAGCAGATCCGGGACAGGGAATTCCTACGAGCAGTACTTC. The encoded protein is CASRSGTGNSYEQYF. The chain carries TRBV6-5 and TRBJ2-7; TRBD1 agrees at 9 bases. The CDR3 sequence is 15 residues long. Germline CDR1 and CDR2: MNHEY and SVGAGI. Unmatched junction bases numbered 7, after V lost 6 bases and J lost 1 base.

This clone was detected a few times. The rearrangement uses TRBV5-1 and TRBJ1-6; weak D call: TRBD1 (5 bases). Germline V lookup: CDR1 SGHRS, CDR2 YFSETQ. V lost 0 bases and J 7 bases, leaving 5 bases between the germline ends. CDR3 size: 13 residues. CDR3 loop: CASSLDRNSPLHF. In DNA form, the CDR3 reads TGCGCCAGCAGCTTGGACAGGAATTCACCCCTCCACTTT.

This clone has a handful of counts. This rearrangement joins TRBV28 to TRBJ1-3, with D perhaps matching TRBD1 (6 bases). The V gene lost 10 bases and the J gene lost 4 bases, with 14 bases spanning the gap. This CDR3 has 13 amino acids. From germline, CDR1 is MDHEN and CDR2 SYDVKM. Written as DNA, the CDR3 is TGTGCCACTACCCGGGGGGCAGGAAACACCATATATTTT. Protein sequence: CATTRGAGNTIYF.

This clone was seen only a few times. The V and J genes are TRBV2 and TRBJ2-1, with D possibly TRBD2 on 5 matching bases. The CDR3 sequence is 11 residues long. Trimming took 7 bases from V and 9 from J, leaving 10 bases between them. Germline V gene lookup returns CDR1 SNHLY and CDR2 FYNNEI. The CDR3 DNA sequence: TGTGCCAGCATGTGGGCGGGTGAGCAGTTCTTC. It specifies CASMWAGEQFF.